This T cell receptor beta chain derives from a study of neurological immune-mediated disorders. Findings of the study overall: The greatest TCR clonal expansion occurred in HTLV-1-associated myelopathy and the least in multiple sclerosis, which fell below healthy controls. CDR3 amino acid sequences of expanded clones were not shared across subjects, a result suggesting private repertoires in all groups.

The team produced cDNA through 5'RACE using 10-nucleotide random UMIs. Each CDR3 protein gets one entry after TCRdb re-called the 5' RACE reads with MiXCR. The profile covers 30,000 to 40,000 distinct CDR3 sequences, with over 8.5% appearing a single time and about 4% taken by the ten largest. This clonotype was recorded many times. The antigen remains undetermined. Trimming stripped 2 bases from V and 5 bases from J, with 9 bases between. Germline V gene data show CDR1 as MDHEN and CDR2 as SYDVKM. The CDR3 sequence is 13 residues long. The time point: technical triplicate 1. The TCR was taken from a man aged 60 to 75 with HTLV-1-associated myelopathy (HAM/TSP). The rearrangement joins TRBV28 to TRBJ2-5; D is ambiguous. The sample taken for sequencing was PBMCs. CDR3 DNA: TGTGCCAGCAGTTTACCAGGTCACGAGACCCAGTACTTC. Its translation: CASSLPGHETQYF.